This T cell receptor (beta chain) was identified during a study of cytomegalovirus exposure and HLA in healthy donors. On this clone: Its antigen is unidentified.

Germline values: CDR1 SNHLY, CDR2 FYNNEI. V lost 7 bases to trimming and J lost 1 base, with 4 bases between them. There are 12 residues in the CDR3. This cohort consisted of healthy bone marrow donors. Though nominally healthy at sampling, donors likely had unrecorded immune exposures. PCR primers comprised 60 Vbeta and 13 Jbeta primers. Using immunoSEQ multiplex PCR, the repertoire was profiled, and TCRdb retains in-frame clones only, with some absent. The sample holds 130,000 to 150,000 clones, 64% seen once. Study-level results: In all likelihood, a cluster of highly shared sequence variants was a sequencing artifact. Earlier analysis found most TCR beta V segments productive about 90% or about 30% of the time.

The chain has TRBV2 and TRBJ2-2; D call uncertain. This receptor was taken from a woman in her twenties or thirties in good health and CMV-seropositive. The sample consisted of PBMCs. This chain's CDR3 is CASMRNTGELFF. CDR3 bases: TGTGCCAGCATGCGGAACACCGGGGAGCTGTTTTTT.